The entry that follows covers one T cell receptor (beta chain) sequence. This CDR3 contains 13 residues. CDR1 is MRHNA and CDR2 is SNTAGT in the germline V gene. With 6 bases removed from V and 4 bases from J, the gap between germline ends came to 12 bases. This record comes from a study of blood T cell repertoires in COVID-19. Study overall: Spain, Italy and the United States supplied samples that represented acute and convalescent COVID-19. Sources were T cells, B-cell-depleted T cells, or PBMCs; the material itself was cDNA or gDNA.

Per the authors' pipeline: Amplification of reference gene primers was used by the study to estimate nucleated cell counts. Repertoires were generated with immunoSEQ multiplex PCR, while TCRdb's copy carries only in-frame clones and drops some. V, J and clone size derive from that table, while D and trimming were established from the DNA sequence. The sample lists about 400,000 clones, around 89% seen once, with roughly 4% in the top ten. The sample consisted of peripheral blood. This TCR came from a woman aged 25 to 39 with acute or convalescent COVID-19. J is TRBJ1-2 and V is TRBV6-4; D gene unclear. The CDR3 here is CASSRTGSYGYTF. The DNA of the CDR3 is TGTGCCAGCAGCCGGACGGGGAGCTATGGCTACACCTTC.